The 12 T cell receptor beta chains below all came from one sample that was sequenced in a study of regulatory T cells in long-lasting Graves disease (dated by TCRdb to the early 2020s). The meaning of the sample's time point label: persistent/refractory GD, antithyroid drugs over 5 years with positive TRAb. For both TCR sequencing and RNA sequencing, RNA was extracted from PBMCs in TRIzol. Receptor amplification or capture employed multiplex PCR. The reads were generated on an Illumina HiSeq 4000. TCR beta libraries were built with iRepertoire HTBI primers and Arm-PCR amplification of CDR3 regions. TCRdb took the public reads, trimmed them with fastp at Q25, ran MiXCR for clone calling and kept in-frame beta chains. Identical CDR3 proteins give one entry, which carries the most common genes and DNA. The sample yields hundreds of thousands of distinct CDR3 sequences; less than 25% were counted once. The ten largest clones add up to about 8.3% of the sample.

The sequencing here drew on peripheral blood mononuclear cells (PBMCs), taken when the disease was refractory, from a patient treated with antithyroid drugs. The receptor source for this set is a female donor with Graves disease.

This clonotype was seen a single time. V is TRBV6-1 and J is TRBJ2-3; D remains unclear. Germline CDR1 is MNHNS and CDR2 is SASEGT. The V end lost 6 bases, the J end lost 11 bases, and 15 bases lay between the germline ends. The CDR3 is 12 amino acids. CDR3 sequence (DNA): TGTGCCAGCAGGGCCGCGAGTAGGGTGCAGTATTTT. It encodes CASRAASRVQYF.

This clonotype was counted at least ten times. This chain links TRBV7-2 with TRBJ2-7; a weak D match, TRBD1 (6 bases). This CDR3 is 15 amino acids long. V gave up 1 base and J gave up 4 bases, with 14 bases separating them. Germline values: CDR1 SGHTA, CDR2 FQGNSA. The CDR3 protein is CASSLEVRGRYEQYF. The CDR3 bases are TGTGCCAGCAGCTTAGAGGTCAGGGGAAGGTACGAGCAGTACTTC. Full variable domain (remainder filled in from reference TRBV7-2 and TRBJ2-7): GAGVSQSPSNKVTEKGKDVELRCDPISGHTALYWYRQSLGQGLEFLIYFQGNSAPDKSGLPSDRFSAERTGGSVSTLTIQRTQQEDSAVYLCASSLEVRGRYEQYFGPGTRLTVT.

This clonotype was seen more than once but under ten times. The chain carries TRBV7-9 and TRBJ2-5; 14 bases are shared with TRBD2. Germline V gene data show CDR1 as SEHNR and CDR2 as FQNEAQ (reference sequence). V lost 10 bases to trimming and J lost 5 bases; unmatched junction nucleotides: 18. The CDR3 has 18 amino acids. The CDR3 bases are TGTGCCACTTGGCTAGGGGGACTAGCGGGAGAGGTGGTCGAGACCCAGTACTTC. Its protein is CATWLGGLAGEVVETQYF.

This clonotype was seen at least ten times. V usage is TRBV24-1 and J usage is TRBJ2-5; D uncertain. The V gene's germline CDR1 is KGHDR and CDR2 SFDVKD. This CDR3 region has 12 residues. The ends were cut back, 5 bases at V and 2 bases at J, with 5 bases in the middle. The CDR3 protein is CATSGSQETQYF. DNA for the CDR3: TGTGCCACCAGTGGTTCACAAGAGACCCAGTACTTC.

V and J are TRBV2 and TRBJ2-2; D is ambiguous. The CDR3 length is 14 residues. Between the trimmed V and J ends, which lost 3 bases and 1 base, there was a span of 6 bases. Germline loops: CDR1 SNHLY, CDR2 FYNNEI. The CDR3 DNA reads TGTGCCAGCAGTGAGTACAGGAACACCGGGGAGCTGTTTTTT. It codes for CASSEYRNTGELFF.

The sample holds many counts of this clonotype. The chain recombines TRBV2 with TRBJ2-7; unclear D gene. This CDR3 comprises 13 residues. Germline lookup yields CDR1 SNHLY and CDR2 FYNNEI. V lost 10 bases and J lost 12, with 25 bases in between. The CDR3 sequence: CAIMPLLGGLLYF. CDR3 in DNA: TGTGCCATCATGCCGCTTTTGGGCGGTCTGTTGTACTTC.

V usage is TRBV12-3 or TRBV12-4 and J usage is TRBJ2-1, with 15 bases fitting TRBD2. V shed 1 base, J shed 8 bases, and the junction held 6 bases outside the gene matches. CDR3 length: 17 residues. The CDR3 DNA sequence: TGTGCCAGCAGTTTAGATTATGGGACTAGCGGGAGGTATGAGCAGTTCTTC. It yields the protein CASSLDYGTSGRYEQFF.

This clonotype was picked up a small number of times. The chain couples TRBV6-1 to TRBJ2-6; no reliable D call. Germline CDR1 and CDR2: MNHNS and SASEGT. CDR3 length: 16 residues. Trimming stripped 7 bases from V and 0 bases from J, with 13 bases between. This chain's CDR3 is CASTGLRSSGANVLTF. The CDR3 DNA reads as TGTGCCAGCACAGGTCTTCGTAGCTCTGGGGCCAACGTCCTGACTTTC.

This clonotype came up many times. V and J are TRBV27 and TRBJ1-1, with no clear D. The CDR3 consists of 15 residues. Looked up from germline, CDR1 is MNHEY and CDR2 is SMNVEV (reference sequence). V was shortened by 3 bases and J by 0 bases, with 11 bases between the two germline ends. The CDR3 DNA reads as TGTGCCAGCAGTTTTTCCGCGGGGTTGAACACTGAAGCTTTCTTT. Translation: CASSFSAGLNTEAFF.

A remark on this clonotype: Since no conserved phenylalanine or tryptophan closes the CDR3, a read error is the likely cause. No DNA is shown, since the ends of the CDR3 on it are uncertain; the CDR3 is the one TCRdb lists. V is TRBV6-1 and J is TRBJ1-1. Germline lookup yields CDR1 MNHNS and CDR2 SASEGT. With termini counted, the CDR3 has 12 amino acids. The CDR3 loop reads CASSLAGSPIWL.

This clonotype was recorded at least ten times. The chain combines TRBV6-1 with TRBJ2-7; the match to TRBD1 covers 7 bases. Trimming took 6 bases from V and 3 from J; bases not matched to a gene: 5. The CDR3 consists of 13 residues. Germline CDR1 MNHNS, CDR2 SASEGT. This CDR3 reads CASRATGIYEQYF. In DNA, the CDR3 is TGTGCCAGCAGAGCGACAGGGATCTACGAGCAGTACTTC.

This chain links TRBV11-2 with TRBJ1-1; 7 bases fit TRBD1. Per the germline V gene, CDR1 is SGHAT and CDR2 is FQNNGV. The CDR3 length is 18 residues. J gave up 6 bases and V 2 bases, and 18 bases lay outside the gene matches. Here the CDR3 reads CASSLNQGVNLVYPEAFF. The CDR3 DNA follows: TGTGCCAGCAGCTTAAATCAGGGGGTCAACCTTGTCTACCCTGAAGCTTTCTTT.